This T cell receptor (beta chain) was documented in a study of CD8 T cells in Susac syndrome. After extraction with the RNeasy kit, about 0.5 to 1 ug of the RNA was reverse transcribed using random hexamers. A multiplex approach, immunoSEQ multiplex PCR, amplified TCR beta CDR3 across 54 Vbeta and 13 Jbeta. TCRdb reanalysed the immunoSEQ multiplex PCR reads using MiXCR and keeps one entry per CDR3 protein. The sample lists about 160,000 distinct CDR3 sequences; about 93% were seen once. It was negative isolation that provided the CD8+ and CD4+ T cells, whereas TEMRA cells were enriched by FACS. What was sequenced was CD4+ T cells from PBMCs. This sequence originates from a human donor in good health.

This CDR3 is CASSSGLAGLGETQYF. The CDR3 bases are TGCGCCAGCAGCTCTGGACTAGCGGGGTTGGGGGAGACCCAGTACTTC. The V gene is TRBV5-1, the J gene TRBJ2-5; 12 bases align to TRBD2. V lost 3 bases, J lost 5 bases, and 8 bases stayed unmatched. The CDR3 is 16 amino acids. Germline CDR1 SGHRS, CDR2 YFSETQ. Based on the CDR3 plus reference TRBV5-1 and TRBJ2-5, the full variable domain is KAGVTQTPRYLIKTRGQQVTLSCSPISGHRSVSWYQQTPGQGLQFLFEYFSETQRNKGNFPGRFSGRQFSNSRSEMNVSTLELGDSALYLCASSSGLAGLGETQYFGPGTRLLVL.